This TCR beta chain was retrieved from a study of T cells in Graves' hyperthyroidism and ophthalmopathy. This CDR3 comprises 14 residues. The V end was cut by 2 bases, the J end by 6 bases, with 14 bases between. The V gene's germline CDR1 is SGHDT and CDR2 YYEEEE. Amplified TCR beta CDR3 regions came from RNA transcripts. First-round RT-PCR of the TCR CDR3 relied on the HTBI primer set. Using its own MiXCR run on the multiplex PCR reads, TCRdb lists one record per CDR3 protein. The sample lists around 420,000 distinct CDR3 sequences; roughly an eighth were seen once. The chain has TRBV5-6 and TRBJ1-2, with D hard to call. This clonotype was obtained from a woman aged 18-29 years with Graves' hyperthyroidism. Sequencing was performed on blood. The CDR3 region has the DNA TGTGCCAGCAGCTTCTTAAACCTAAAGGATGGCTACACCTTC. Translating it yields CASSFLNLKDGYTF. Full variable domain (missing parts from reference TRBV5-6 and TRBJ1-2): DAGVTQSPTHLIKTRGQQVTLRCSPKSGHDTVSWYQQALGQGPQFIFQYYEEEERQRGNFPDRFSGHQFPNYSSELNVNALLLGDSALYLCASSFLNLKDGYTFGSGTRLTVV.